This T cell receptor beta chain came from a study of control samples from healthy donors and cancer patients. TCRdb keeps only in-frame clones here, not all; method: immunoSEQ multiplex PCR. Among approximately 100,000 clones listed, about nine tenths were seen once. CDR1 and CDR2 (germline): SNHLY, FYNNEI. There are 15 residues in the CDR3. Germline trimming cut 8 bases from V and 2 bases from J; bases unmatched to any gene: 9. In its sample, this clone was seen a few times. The rearrangement uses TRBV2 and TRBJ1-5; 7 bases line up with TRBD1. Sequences were obtained from blood. This sequence was found in a human donor in good health. The donor label of this sample is uncertain. CDR3 residues: CASGKITGGNQPQHF. Here the CDR3 DNA reads TGTGCCAGCGGGAAAATAACAGGGGGCAATCAGCCCCAGCATTTT.